This T cell receptor beta chain originates from a study of cytomegalovirus exposure and HLA in healthy donors. In the study overall: Tens of millions of unique TCRs from HLA-typed donors were held in an early data release.

The PCR contained 60 Vbeta and 13 Jbeta primers. Some clones are missing from TCRdb's copy, which holds only in-frame ones; the method was immunoSEQ multiplex PCR. The data contain 200,000 to 300,000 clones, approximately 78% of them singletons. Notes on the study in general: Only CMV serostatus was available as immune exposure information. As a later analysis showed, a missense DCLRE1C variant was linked to trimming of TCR beta V- and J-genes.

Details on this clone: Its cognate antigen is unknown.

The germline V gene encodes CDR1 SNHLY and CDR2 FYNNEI. Trimming at V came to 6 bases and at J to 1 base, leaving 16 bases not matched to a gene. The CDR3 extends over 20 amino acids. Sample: PBMCs. The V gene is TRBV2, the J gene TRBJ2-7; TRBD2 agrees at 15 bases. This TCR derives from a boy younger than 18 in good health and CMV-seronegative. For the CDR3, the DNA is TGTGCCAGCAGAACTCTAGGATGGACTAGCGGGGGGGCATTTTCCTACGAGCAGTACTTC. Translating gives CASRTLGWTSGGAFSYEQYF.